The T cell receptor beta chain under discussion was sequenced for a study of T cells in Graves' hyperthyroidism and ophthalmopathy. Findings and caveats of the study: Ophthalmopathy prediction by the model preceded onset by a median approximately six months.

Many counts were recorded for this clonotype. Its antigen remains unidentified. Those patients with uncontrolled infection, other autoimmune disease, pregnancy or lactation were excluded. Each diagnosis drew on symptoms, thyroxine, TRAb, thyroid ultrasound and orbital computed tomography findings. PBMCs came from over 8.5 ml fresh peripheral blood. Amplification yielded TCR beta CDR3 regions, with RNA transcripts as the source. First-round RT-PCR targeting the TCR CDR3 was performed with the HTBI primer set. TCRdb itself ran the multiplex PCR reads through MiXCR, one entry per CDR3 protein. The sample records around 600,000 distinct CDR3 sequences, 14% being singletons. Germline values: CDR1 SNHLY, CDR2 FYNNEI. Trimming stripped 11 bases from V and 1 base from J, with 17 bases between. The CDR3 length is 14 residues.

This chain connects TRBV2 to TRBJ1-1; D ambiguous. This clonotype was obtained from a woman between 18 and 29 years old with Graves' ophthalmopathy. The sample comprised blood. The CDR3 DNA follows: TGTGCCCCCCCTTTCCTACTATCGAACACTGAAGCTTTCTTT. This gives the protein CAPPFLLSNTEAFF. Supplemented by reference TRBV2 and TRBJ1-1, the full variable domain reads EPEVTQTPSHQVTQMGQEVILRCVPISNHLYFYWYRQILGQKVEFLVSFYNNEISEKSEIFDDQFSVERPDGSNFTLKIRSTKLEDSAMYFCAPPFLLSNTEAFFGQGTRLTVV.